The rows below give T cell receptor beta chains drawn from one sample of a study of CD8 T cells in ankylosing spondylitis. MiXCR, applied by TCRdb to the 5' RACE reads, yields one record per CDR3 protein. Of fewer than 550,000 distinct CDR3 sequences listed, 5.3% are singletons. The sample taken for sequencing was blood, either unsorted or a sorted T cell fraction (not recorded which). The receptors stem from a male donor with ankylosing spondylitis. CDR3s leave out the opening cysteine and the closing phenylalanine or tryptophan.

j_call v_call cdr3_aa
TRBJ2-2 TRBV6-5 ASSYFGGNGELF
TRBJ1-1 TRBV6-1 ASSGRGAGTEAF
TRBJ1-2 TRBV10-3 AISGTGVNYGYT
TRBJ1-1 TRBV9 ASSVAWGGTEAF
TRBJ2-5 TRBV7-2 ASSFGSAWETQY
TRBJ2-4 TRBV6-2/TRBV6-3 ASSYVSAGDIQY
TRBJ1-2 TRBV9 ASSPSPVETGYT
TRBJ1-1 TRBV12-3/TRBV12-4 ASSAGPDTEAF
TRBJ1-1 TRBV12-3/TRBV12-4 ASRLNRGGTEAF
TRBJ1-2 TRBV27 ASSLYRGGGYT
TRBJ1-4 TRBV7-8 ASSLGYRGRREEKLF
TRBJ2-1 TRBV12-3/TRBV12-4 ASSRRRTENNEQF
TRBJ2-1 TRBV5-1 ASSLGTSILTYNEQF
TRBJ2-1 TRBV20-1 SARRRTTSYNEQF
TRBJ2-3 TRBV19 ASSISTAQY
TRBJ2-1 TRBV7-2 ASNPRGGGRNEQF
TRBJ1-1 TRBV20-1 SAGSGSVAF
TRBJ2-7 TRBV20-1 SALQGTYSYEQY
TRBJ1-1 TRBV14 ASSQDKWRGLPEAF
TRBJ2-1 TRBV7-2 ASSLFPAVKGEQF
TRBJ2-2 TRBV2 ASSERAGGPGELF
TRBJ1-2 TRBV6-2/TRBV6-3 ASSNTIYGYT
TRBJ2-1 TRBV2 ASSEGAGGEQF